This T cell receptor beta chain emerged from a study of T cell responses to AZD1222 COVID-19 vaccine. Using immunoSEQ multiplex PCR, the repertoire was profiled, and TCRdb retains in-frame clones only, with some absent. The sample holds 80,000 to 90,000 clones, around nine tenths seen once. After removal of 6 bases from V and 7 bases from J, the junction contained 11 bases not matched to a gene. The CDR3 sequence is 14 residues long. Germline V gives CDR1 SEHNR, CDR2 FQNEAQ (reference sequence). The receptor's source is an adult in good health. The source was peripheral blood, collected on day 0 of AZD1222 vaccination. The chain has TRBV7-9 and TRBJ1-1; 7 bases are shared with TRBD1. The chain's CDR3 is CASRSETGSSEAFF. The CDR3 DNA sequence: TGTGCCAGCAGATCCGAGACAGGGAGTAGTGAAGCTTTCTTT.